The text below deals with one TCR beta chain. The sample comes from a study of memory CD4+ T cells and cytomegalovirus serostatus. Study context: This sample comes from healthy Belgian adults, roughly 9 CMV seropositive, roughly 22 seronegative.

Single viable CD3+CD4+CD8-CD45RO+ cells were sorted as the memory CD4+ T cells. As originally analysed: Out-of-frame sequences were removed, leaving about 2.2 million distinct TCRbeta sequences. Clones were read by immunoSEQ multiplex PCR, and TCRdb kept only the in-frame ones, dropping some. That table gives V, J and clone size, and the DNA gave D and trimming. Here the sample spans tens of thousands of clones, over 80% being singletons. The CDR3 consists of 14 residues. CDR1 and CDR2 (germline): SGHDT, YYEEEE. The ends lost 4 bases at V and 10 bases at J; junction bases unmatched: 6. The sample consisted of memory CD4+ T cells from blood. The chain is built from TRBV5-6 and TRBJ2-1; 12 positions agree with TRBD2. This TCR was recovered from an adult in good health and CMV-seronegative. CDR3 nucleotide sequence: TGTGCCAGCAGCAGCCGTGGGACTAGCGGGGAGCAGTTCTTC. It codes for CASSSRGTSGEQFF.